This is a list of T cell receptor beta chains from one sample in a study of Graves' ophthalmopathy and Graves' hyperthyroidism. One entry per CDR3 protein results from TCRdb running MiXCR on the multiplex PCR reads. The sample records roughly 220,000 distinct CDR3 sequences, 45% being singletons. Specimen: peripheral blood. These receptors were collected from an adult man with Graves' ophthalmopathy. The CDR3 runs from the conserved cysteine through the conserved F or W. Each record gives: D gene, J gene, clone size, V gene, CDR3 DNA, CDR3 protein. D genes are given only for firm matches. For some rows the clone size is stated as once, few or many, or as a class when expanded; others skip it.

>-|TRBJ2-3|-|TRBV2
TGTGCCAGCAGTGAGGAAAGGCCAGGCAGTGGGCGGACGCAGTATTTT
CASSEERPGSGRTQYF
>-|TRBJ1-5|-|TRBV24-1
TGTGCCACCAGTGATCCCGGGCGATCAAATCAGCCCCAGCATTTT
CATSDPGRSNQPQHF
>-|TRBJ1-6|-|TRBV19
TGTGCCAGTAGTATTACTGGGTTGAATTCACCCCTCCACTTT
CASSITGLNSPLHF
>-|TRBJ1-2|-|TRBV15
TGTGCCACCAGCAGAGATTCGGCGGGACAAAAAAACTATGGCTACACCTTC
CATSRDSAGQKNYGYTF
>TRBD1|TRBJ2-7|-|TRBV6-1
TGTGCCAGCAGCAGGACAGGGTTCGGCGAGCAGTACTTC
CASSRTGFGEQYF
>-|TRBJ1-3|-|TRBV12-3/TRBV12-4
TGTGCCAGCAGCATTACGGGTGCTGGAAACACCATATATTTT
CASSITGAGNTIYF
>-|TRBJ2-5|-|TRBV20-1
TGCAGTGCTAGAGATCTTAGAACGGCCCAAGAGACCCAGTACTTC
CSARDLRTAQETQYF
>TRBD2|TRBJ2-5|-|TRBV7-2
TGTGCCAGCAGCTTCACCGGACTAGCGGGAGGGGAGACCCAGTACTTC
CASSFTGLAGGETQYF
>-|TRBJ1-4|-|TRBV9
TGTGCCAGCAGCGTTGGGGACGCAACTAATGAAAAACTGTTTTTT
CASSVGDATNEKLFF
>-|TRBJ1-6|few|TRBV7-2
TGTGCCAGCAGCTTACGAAGGGGCTTTAATAATTCACCCCTCCACTTT
CASSLRRGFNNSPLHF
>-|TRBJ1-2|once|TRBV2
TGTGCCAGCAGCACGACTAGCGGGAGGGTAAACTATGGCTACACCTTC
CASSTTSGRVNYGYTF
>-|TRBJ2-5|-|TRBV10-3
TGTGCCAGCAGTGAAAATGTGGGGGCGATCCAAGAGACCCAGTACTTC
CASSENVGAIQETQYF
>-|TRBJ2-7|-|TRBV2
TGTGCCAGCAGGGGGAATGGGGACGAGCAGCACTTC
CASRGNGDEQHF
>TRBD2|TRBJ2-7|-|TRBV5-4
TGTGCCAGCAGCTTGGGGGGACTAGCGGAAAGCTACGAGCAGTACTTC
CASSLGGLAESYEQYF
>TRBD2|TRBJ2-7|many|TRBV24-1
TGTGCCACCAGTGACTCCGGGACTAGCGGGACCGAGCAGTACTTC
CATSDSGTSGTEQYF
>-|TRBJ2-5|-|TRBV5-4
TGTGCCAGCAGCTCGGACTGGAACCAAGAGACCCAGTACTTC
CASSSDWNQETQYF
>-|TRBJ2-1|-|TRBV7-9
TGTGCCAGCAGCCCCCCAGTGAGTGCACTCAGGGGCAATGAGCAGTTCTTC
CASSPPVSALRGNEQFF
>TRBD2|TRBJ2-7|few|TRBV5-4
TGTGCCAGCAGCCCCGGGCGGGGGGGCTACGAGCAGTACTTC
CASSPGRGGYEQYF
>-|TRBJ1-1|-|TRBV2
TGTGCCAGCACTCTGACGGCCATGAACACTGAAGCTTTCTTT
CASTLTAMNTEAFF
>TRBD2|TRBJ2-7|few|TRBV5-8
TGTGCCAGCAGCTTAGCGGGGGGCAGGGCGTCCTACGAGCAGTACTTC
CASSLAGGRASYEQYF
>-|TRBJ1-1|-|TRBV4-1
TGCGCCAGCAGCCTTGACAGCGTGAACACTGAAGCTTTCTTT
CASSLDSVNTEAFF
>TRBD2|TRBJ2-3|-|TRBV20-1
TGCAGTGCTCCAGCGGGGGGGCTGGAAGGCACAGATACGCAGTATTTT
CSAPAGGLEGTDTQYF
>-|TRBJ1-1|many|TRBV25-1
TGTGCCACCCGAGCGGGAAACACTGAAGCTTTCTTT
CATRAGNTEAFF
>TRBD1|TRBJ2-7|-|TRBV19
TGTGCCAGTAGTATAGCTCCGGGACAGGGATCGTACGAGCAGTACTTC
CASSIAPGQGSYEQYF
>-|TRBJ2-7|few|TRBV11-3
TGTGCCAGCGGACGGGAAAGCTCCTACGAGCAGTACTTC
CASGRESSYEQYF
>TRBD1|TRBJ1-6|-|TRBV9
TGTGCCAGCTCACCAATGCGGGACAGCAATTCACCCCTCCACTTT
CASSPMRDSNSPLHF
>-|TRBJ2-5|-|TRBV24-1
TGTGCCACCAGTGATGCGTACCAAGAGACCCAGTACTTC
CATSDAYQETQYF
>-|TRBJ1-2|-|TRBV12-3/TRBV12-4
TGTGCCAGCACCGACTCGGAGGGTGGCTATGGCTACACCTTC
CASTDSEGGYGYTF
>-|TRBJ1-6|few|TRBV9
TGTGCCAGCAGCCAAGGTGGGGGGCACGATTCACCCCTCCACTTT
CASSQGGGHDSPLHF
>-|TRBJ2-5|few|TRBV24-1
TGTGCCACCAGTGATTTTGGCCGACAGTACCAAGAGACCCAGTACTTC
CATSDFGRQYQETQYF
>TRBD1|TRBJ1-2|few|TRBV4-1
TGCGCCAGCAGCCAAGACAGGGGGCTGAACTATGGCTACACCTTC
CASSQDRGLNYGYTF
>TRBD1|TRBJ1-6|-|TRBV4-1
TGCGCCAGCAGCCCCATCGACAGGGTGGCCCTCCACTTT
CASSPIDRVALHF
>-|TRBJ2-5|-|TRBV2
TGTGCCAGCGATAAACGGGTCCAGGAGACCCAGTACTTC
CASDKRVQETQYF
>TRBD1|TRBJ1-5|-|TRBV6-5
TGTGCCAGCAGGAGGACAGGGAGTGAGCCCCAGCATTTT
CASRRTGSEPQHF
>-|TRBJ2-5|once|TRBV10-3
TGTGCCAGCAGCGGACCCGGGGACAAACAAGAGACCCAGTACTTC
CASSGPGDKQETQYF